The rows below give T cell receptor beta chains drawn from one sample of a study of shared T cell receptors in the human thymus. Clones were read by immunoSEQ multiplex PCR, and TCRdb kept only the in-frame ones, dropping some. The data contain 500,000 to 750,000 clones, 88% of them singletons. The sample was also linked to a second study, of human thymus T cells.

The specimen was thymocytes. The receptors originated from a boy younger than two with a congenital heart defect. CDR3s include the opening cysteine and the closing phenylalanine or tryptophan. A D gene is named only where the DNA matches it firmly.

CDR3: CASSLASDGGELFF
D: NA
J: TRBJ2-2
V: TRBV11-2

CDR3: CASSQVLGRGGETQYF
D: NA
J: TRBJ2-5
V: TRBV4-2

CDR3: CASSPLASGPSYEQYF
D: TRBD2
J: TRBJ2-7
V: TRBV18

CDR3: CASSFSTSGSFYEQYF
D: TRBD2
J: TRBJ2-7
V: TRBV27

CDR3: CASSLGVVETVNTEAFF
D: NA
J: TRBJ1-1
V: TRBV11-1

CDR3: CASSPQISGGENYGYTF
D: NA
J: TRBJ1-2
V: TRBV28

CDR3: CATTDSSGTRKVNEQFF
D: TRBD2
J: TRBJ2-1
V: TRBV10-3

CDR3: CASSCGTGEHGYTF
D: TRBD1
J: TRBJ1-2
V: TRBV5-6

CDR3: CASSLAGGGSHEQFF
D: TRBD2
J: TRBJ2-1
V: TRBV5-1

CDR3: CASRASLTGNTGELFF
D: NA
J: TRBJ2-2
V: TRBV5-6

CDR3: CASSDDIERLSYNEQFF
D: NA
J: TRBJ2-1
V: TRBV2

CDR3: CASSPIFLKAGVNEQFF
D: TRBD2
J: TRBJ2-1
V: TRBV4-3

CDR3: CASSKRGQYYQPQHF
D: NA
J: TRBJ1-5
V: TRBV21-1

CDR3: CASTGDSGSTGELFF
D: NA
J: TRBJ2-2
V: TRBV19

CDR3: CARPSGGNTGELFF
D: TRBD2
J: TRBJ2-2
V: TRBV2

CDR3: CASSDRTGLRPDTQYF
D: NA
J: TRBJ2-3
V: TRBV11-2

CDR3: CSAGDAYTF
D: NA
J: TRBJ1-2
V: TRBV20-1

CDR3: CASSYNGAYGKLFF
D: NA
J: TRBJ1-4
V: TRBV6-5

CDR3: CASSPIAAFYYEQYF
D: NA
J: TRBJ2-7
V: TRBV7-2

CDR3: CATSRSNQVETQYF
D: NA
J: TRBJ2-5
V: TRBV15

CDR3: CATGAGEKSTDTQYF
D: NA
J: TRBJ2-3
V: TRBV15

CDR3: CASSQGPSPFGGHYGYTF
D: NA
J: TRBJ1-2
V: TRBV4-2

CDR3: CASSPLGDSGFTDTQYF
D: NA
J: TRBJ2-3
V: TRBV7-9

CDR3: CASSKPTAEAFF
D: NA
J: TRBJ1-1
V: TRBV19

CDR3: CASSTRLAGGYEQYF
D: TRBD2
J: TRBJ2-7
V: TRBV5-6

CDR3: CASSSDSPYNEQFF
D: NA
J: TRBJ2-1
V: TRBV11-3

CDR3: CASSLLAGDCEQFF
D: TRBD2
J: TRBJ2-1
V: TRBV6-4

CDR3: CASTRTSGSMNEQFF
D: TRBD2
J: TRBJ2-1
V: TRBV28

CDR3: CASSPLNGRRETGELFF
D: NA
J: TRBJ2-2
V: TRBV6-4

CDR3: CASSPIGKDCKQFF
D: NA
J: TRBJ2-1
V: TRBV7-3

CDR3: CASSPNDRTSANPYEQYF
D: TRBD2
J: TRBJ2-7
V: TRBV27

CDR3: CASSQVWLAYNYEQYF
D: NA
J: TRBJ2-7
V: TRBV4-1

CDR3: CASSLPASGASYEQYF
D: TRBD2
J: TRBJ2-7
V: TRBV7-2

CDR3: CSAPSTGELFF
D: NA
J: TRBJ2-2
V: TRBV20-1

CDR3: CASSVRDRGPYEQYF
D: TRBD1
J: TRBJ2-7
V: TRBV2

CDR3: CATSRPPRRETQYF
D: NA
J: TRBJ2-5
V: TRBV15

CDR3: CASRRGAGNTIYF
D: NA
J: TRBJ1-3
V: TRBV28

CDR3: CASSHRWTGELFF
D: NA
J: TRBJ2-2
V: TRBV11-1

CDR3: CASSSGLAPHGEQYF
D: TRBD2
J: TRBJ2-7
V: TRBV7-8

CDR3: CASSLGRASVTDTQYF
D: TRBD2
J: TRBJ2-3
V: TRBV4-1